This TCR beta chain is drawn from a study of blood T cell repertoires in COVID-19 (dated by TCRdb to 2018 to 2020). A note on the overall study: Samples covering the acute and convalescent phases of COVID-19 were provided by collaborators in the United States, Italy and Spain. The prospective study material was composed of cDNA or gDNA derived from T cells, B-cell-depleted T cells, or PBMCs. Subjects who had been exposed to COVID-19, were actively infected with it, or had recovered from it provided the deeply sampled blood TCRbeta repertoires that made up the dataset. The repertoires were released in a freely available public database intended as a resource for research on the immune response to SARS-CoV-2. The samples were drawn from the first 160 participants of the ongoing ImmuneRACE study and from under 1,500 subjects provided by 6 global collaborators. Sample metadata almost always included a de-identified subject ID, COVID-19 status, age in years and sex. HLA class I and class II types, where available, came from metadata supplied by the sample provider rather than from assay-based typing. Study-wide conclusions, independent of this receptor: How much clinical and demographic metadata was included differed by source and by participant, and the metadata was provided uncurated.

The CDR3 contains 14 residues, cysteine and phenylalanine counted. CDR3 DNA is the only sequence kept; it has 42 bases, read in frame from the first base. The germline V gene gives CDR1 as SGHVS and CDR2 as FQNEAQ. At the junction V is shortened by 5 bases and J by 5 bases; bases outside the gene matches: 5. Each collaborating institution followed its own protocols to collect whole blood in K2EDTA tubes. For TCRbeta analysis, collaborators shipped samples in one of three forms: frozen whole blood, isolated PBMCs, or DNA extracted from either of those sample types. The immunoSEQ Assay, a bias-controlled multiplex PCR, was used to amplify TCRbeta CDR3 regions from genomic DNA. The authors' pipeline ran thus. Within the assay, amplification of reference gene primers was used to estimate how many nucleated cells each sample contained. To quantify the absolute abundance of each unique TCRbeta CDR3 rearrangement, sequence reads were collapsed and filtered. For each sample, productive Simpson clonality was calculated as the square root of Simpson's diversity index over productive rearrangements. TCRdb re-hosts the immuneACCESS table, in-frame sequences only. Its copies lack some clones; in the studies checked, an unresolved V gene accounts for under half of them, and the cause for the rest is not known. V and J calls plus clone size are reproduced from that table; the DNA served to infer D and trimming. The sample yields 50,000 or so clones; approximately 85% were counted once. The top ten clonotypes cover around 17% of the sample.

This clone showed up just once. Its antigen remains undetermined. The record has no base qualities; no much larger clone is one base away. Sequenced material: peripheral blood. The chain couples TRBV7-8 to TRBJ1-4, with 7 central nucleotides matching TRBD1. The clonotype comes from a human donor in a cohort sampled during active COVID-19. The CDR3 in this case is CASSPRDSNEKLFF. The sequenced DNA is TGTGCCAGCAGCCCCCGGGACAGCAATGAAAAACTGTTTTTT.